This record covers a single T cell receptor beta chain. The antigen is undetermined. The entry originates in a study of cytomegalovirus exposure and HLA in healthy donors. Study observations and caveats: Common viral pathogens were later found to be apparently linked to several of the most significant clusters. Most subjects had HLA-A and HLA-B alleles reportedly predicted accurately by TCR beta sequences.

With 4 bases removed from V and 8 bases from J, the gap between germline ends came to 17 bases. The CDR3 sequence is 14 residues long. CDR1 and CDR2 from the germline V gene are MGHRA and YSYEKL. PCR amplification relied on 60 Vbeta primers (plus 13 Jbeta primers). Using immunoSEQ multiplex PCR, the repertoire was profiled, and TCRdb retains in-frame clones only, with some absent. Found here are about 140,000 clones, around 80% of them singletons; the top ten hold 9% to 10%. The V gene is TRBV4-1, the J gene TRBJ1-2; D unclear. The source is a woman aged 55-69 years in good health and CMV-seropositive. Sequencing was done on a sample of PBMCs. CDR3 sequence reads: CASSPPRTALGYTF. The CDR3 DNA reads TGCGCCAGCAGCCCCCCGAGGACTGCTTTAGGCTACACCTTC.